The 15 T cell receptor beta chains given below trace back to one sample, sequenced in a study of cytomegalovirus exposure and HLA in healthy donors. Both 60 Vbeta primers and 13 Jbeta primers went into the PCR. Some clones are missing from TCRdb's copy, which holds only in-frame ones; the method was immunoSEQ multiplex PCR. The data contain about 140,000 clones, more than 65% of them seen just once; the ten biggest clones take up 1.6%. The sample comprised PBMCs. The receptors derive from a woman aged 25-40 years in good health and CMV-seronegative.

The CDR3 region is CASSLGTGAGTTEAFF. The CDR3 coding sequence is TGTGCCAGCAGCTTAGGGACAGGGGCCGGGACAACTGAAGCTTTCTTT. The J gene is TRBJ1-1, the V gene TRBV7-9; 9 bases match TRBD1. Germline CDR1 is SEHNR and CDR2 is FQNEAQ (reference sequence). The CDR3 loop spans 16 amino acids. J lost 5 bases, V lost 1 base, and 8 bases had no gene match.

The CDR3 region has the DNA TGTGCCAGCAGTTACTCGACAGGGGGCAGGGACACTGAAGCTTTCTTT. It is translated as CASSYSTGGRDTEAFF. This chain connects TRBV2 to TRBJ1-1, with 10 bases fitting TRBD1. Germline CDR1 reads SNHLY; CDR2 reads FYNNEI. V shed 5 bases and J 3 bases; nucleotides not matched to a gene: 9. This CDR3 is 16 amino acids long. Supplemented by reference TRBV2 and TRBJ1-1, the full variable domain reads EPEVTQTPSHQVTQMGQEVILRCVPISNHLYFYWYRQILGQKVEFLVSFYNNEISEKSEIFDDQFSVERPDGSNFTLKIRSTKLEDSAMYFCASSYSTGGRDTEAFFGQGTRLTVV.

This chain connects TRBV7-8 to TRBJ1-1; TRBD1 agrees at 8 bases. The germline V gene encodes CDR1 SGHVS and CDR2 FQNEAQ. V gave up 5 bases and J gave up 0 bases; unmatched junction bases: 5. CDR3 size: 15 residues. In DNA form, the CDR3 reads TGTGCCAGCAGCCTACGGACAGGGCTGAACACTGAAGCTTTCTTT. It encodes CASSLRTGLNTEAFF.

This chain uses TRBV5-1 with TRBJ1-4; tentative D call: TRBD1 (5 bases). The CDR3 totals 15 residues. CDR1 is SGHRS, CDR2 YFSETQ, per germline. With 5 bases removed from V and 0 bases from J, the gap between germline ends came to 11 bases. The DNA for the CDR3 is TGCGCCAGCAGGACAGCCCCTGCAACTAATGAAAAACTGTTTTTT. This sequence encodes CASRTAPATNEKLFF.

This chain connects TRBV28 to TRBJ2-7; 7 bases agree with TRBD1. CDR1 is MDHEN, CDR2 SYDVKM, per germline. J gave up 0 bases and V 1 base, and 6 bases lay outside the gene matches. The CDR3 runs to 16 residues. CDR3 in amino acids: CASSLSGTANSYEQYF. DNA for the CDR3: TGTGCCAGCAGTTTATCCGGGACAGCTAACTCCTACGAGCAGTACTTC.

The CDR3 is CASSPSTDTQYF. The CDR3 DNA reads TGTGCCAGCAGCCCATCCACAGATACGCAGTATTTT. The V call is TRBV7-8, the J call TRBJ2-3; D not resolved. V was trimmed by 5 bases and J by 2 bases, leaving 5 bases between them. Per germline, CDR1 SGHVS and CDR2 FQNEAQ. CDR3 length: 12 residues.

V is TRBV18 and J is TRBJ2-5; D is perhaps TRBD2 (6 bases). The CDR3 runs to 16 residues. Germline CDR1 is KGHSH and CDR2 is LQKENI. V was pared by 0 bases and J by 5 bases, with 16 bases between. The CDR3 here is CASSPPRVGGTETQYF. The CDR3 coding sequence is TGTGCCAGCTCACCACCCCGCGTGGGCGGGACGGAGACCCAGTACTTC. Full variable domain (outside the CDR3, taken from reference TRBV18 and TRBJ2-5): NAGVMQNPRHLVRRRGQEARLRCSPMKGHSHVYWYRQLPEEGLKFMVYLQKENIIDESGMPKERFSAEFPKEGPSILRIQQVVRGDSAAYFCASSPPRVGGTETQYFGPGTRLLVL.

The rearrangement links TRBV7-6 to TRBJ2-1; 7 bases are a match to TRBD2. The CDR3 extends over 14 amino acids. Germline V gene sequence: CDR1 SGHVS, CDR2 FNYEAQ. After removal of 4 bases from V and 2 bases from J, the junction contained 2 bases not matched to a gene. The CDR3 spells CASSWGGPYNEQFF. DNA for the CDR3: TGTGCCAGCAGCTGGGGGGGTCCCTACAATGAGCAGTTCTTC. Using reference TRBV7-6 and TRBJ2-1 for the parts outside the CDR3, the full variable domain is GAGVSQSPRYKVTKRGQDVALRCDPISGHVSLYWYRQALGQGPEFLTYFNYEAQQDKSGLPNDRFSAERPEGSISTLTIQRTEQRDSAMYRCASSWGGPYNEQFFGPGTRLTVL.

The V call is TRBV5-4, the J call TRBJ2-1, with D hard to call. CDR1 and CDR2 from the germline V gene are SGHNT and YYREEE (reference sequence). Trimming stripped 4 bases from V and 4 bases from J, with 15 bases between. The CDR3 runs to 15 residues. CDR3 DNA: TGTGCCAGCAGCCTCGGGTTAAACGGATACAATGAGCAGTTCTTC. It specifies CASSLGLNGYNEQFF. Full variable domain (missing parts from reference TRBV5-4 and TRBJ2-1): ETGVTQSPTHLIKTRGQQVTLRCSSQSGHNTVSWYQQALGQGPQFIFQYYREEENGRGNFPPRFSGLQFPNYSSELNVNALELDDSALYLCASSLGLNGYNEQFFGPGTRLTVL.

The rearrangement links TRBV5-8 to TRBJ1-3; 7 bases map to TRBD1. Per germline, CDR1 SGHTS and CDR2 YDEGEE. The CDR3 covers 18 residues. V lost 0 bases and J lost 0; bases outside the gene matches: 9. The CDR3 DNA follows: TGTGCCAGCAGCTTGGTTATGGGACAGTGGAGCTCTGGAAACACCATATATTTT. This translates into CASSLVMGQWSSGNTIYF.

The rearrangement joins TRBV2 to TRBJ2-1; 8 bases agree with TRBD1. CDR1 is SNHLY, CDR2 FYNNEI, per germline. The V and J ends lost 3 bases and 3 bases, in that order; junction bases with no gene match: 7. The CDR3 contains 16 residues. CDR3 sequence (DNA): TGTGCCAGCAGTGAGCAGGGGGCGGGAAACTACAATGAGCAGTTCTTC. Translation: CASSEQGAGNYNEQFF.

The genes are TRBV18 and TRBJ1-1; no clear D gene. CDR1 KGHSH and CDR2 LQKENI come from the germline V gene. Trimming took 5 bases from V and 3 from J, leaving 10 bases between them. The CDR3 runs 13 residues. The DNA of the CDR3 is TGTGCCAGCTCAATCCGTGGAGACACTGAAGCTTTCTTT. This gives the protein CASSIRGDTEAFF.

In its sample, this clone was seen a few times. The rearrangement links TRBV6-1 to TRBJ1-1; TRBD1 might be the D (5 bases). The germline CDR1 and CDR2 sequences are MNHNS and SASEGT. The V end lost 7 bases, the J end lost 4 bases, and 16 bases lay between the germline ends. The CDR3 runs to 14 residues. In nucleotides, the CDR3 is TGTGCCAGCAATTTTGGGGGGAGGTCCACTGAAGCTTTCTTT. Encoded protein: CASNFGGRSTEAFF.

The V gene is TRBV6-6, the J gene TRBJ1-1, with a weak D call TRBD1 (6 bases). The CDR3 is 14 residues long. The germline V gene has CDR1 MNHNY and CDR2 SVGAGI (reference sequence). Trimming pared 2 bases from V and 2 bases from J, leaving 9 bases between. The CDR3 loop reads CASSYTQGNTEAFF. CDR3 DNA sequence: TGTGCCAGCAGTTACACACAGGGTAACACTGAAGCTTTCTTT.

The V call is TRBV7-9, the J call TRBJ2-3; 12 bases agree with TRBD2. CDR1 and CDR2 (germline): SEHNR, FQNEAQ (reference sequence). The junction had 7 bases not matched to a gene; V was cut back by 1 base and J by 2 bases. The CDR3 has 18 amino acids. This CDR3 is CASSLGALAGGFTDTQYF. CDR3 nucleotide sequence: TGTGCCAGCAGCTTAGGAGCCCTAGCGGGGGGGTTCACAGATACGCAGTATTTT.